Each of the 5 T cell receptor beta chains below was sequenced from the same sample in a study of T cells in Graves' hyperthyroidism and ophthalmopathy. Amplification of TCR beta CDR3 regions was performed using RNA transcripts as template. The TCR CDR3 first-round RT-PCR relied on the HTBI primer set. TCRdb reprocessed the multiplex PCR reads via MiXCR and lists one record per CDR3 protein. The top ten clones hold 4% to 6.5% of a sample with a few hundred thousand distinct CDR3 sequences, roughly an eighth of them seen once. The sequencing input was blood. These receptor sequences come from a woman aged 18-29 years with Graves' hyperthyroidism.

As regards this clonotype: A much larger clone differs from this one at a single base, so this may be a read error. V usage is TRBV14 and J usage is TRBJ2-2; D gene ambiguous. CDR3 size: 13 residues. Trimming left V 2 bases short and J 1 base short, with 2 bases between. In germline, CDR1 is SGHDN, CDR2 FVKESK. CDR3 bases: TGTGCCAGCAGCCAACTGAACACCGGGGAGCTGTTTTTT. The encoded protein is CASSQLNTGELFF. The whole variable domain, filled in from reference TRBV14 and TRBJ2-2, reads EAGVTQFPSHSVIEKGQTVTLRCDPISGHDNLYWYRRVMGKEIKFLLHFVKESKQDESGMPNNRFLAERTGGTYSTLKVQPAELEDSGVYFCASSQLNTGELFFGEGSRLTVL.

There are a few counts of this clonotype. The genes are TRBV3-1 and TRBJ1-1; D unclear. Germline-derived CDR1 and CDR2 are LGHDT and YNNKEL (reference sequence). CDR3 length: 15 residues. The V and J ends lost 6 bases and 1 base respectively, with 15 bases between them. Here the CDR3 DNA reads TGTGCCAGCAGTCAATCTCCGGCCGAGAACACTGAAGCTTTCTTT. It encodes CASSQSPAENTEAFF.

This clonotype was seen more than once but under ten times. This chain uses TRBV30 with TRBJ2-1; 9 nucleotides match TRBD2. The germline V gene has CDR1 GTSNPN and CDR2 SVGIG (reference sequence). The CDR3 is 18 residues long. V shed 1 base, J shed 7 bases, and the junction held 17 bases outside the gene matches. Written as DNA, the CDR3 is TGTGCCTGGAGTGGTTTTGGTAGGCGGGAGGGCTTAATTAATGAGCAGTTCTTC. Translated: CAWSGFGRREGLINEQFF.

This sequence joins TRBV27 and TRBJ2-5; 7 bases fit TRBD1. Trimming cost V 6 bases and J 2 bases; bases outside gene matches: 9. The CDR3 is 15 residues long. The germline gives CDR1 MNHEY, CDR2 SMNVEV (reference sequence). This chain's CDR3 is CASSVLDRAQETQYF. The CDR3 region has the DNA TGTGCCAGCAGCGTACTTGACAGGGCGCAAGAGACCCAGTACTTC.

This chain connects TRBV3-1 to TRBJ2-1; 13 nucleotides line up with TRBD2. CDR1 is LGHDT, CDR2 YNNKEL, per germline (reference sequence). The V gene end was trimmed by 4 bases and the J gene end by 14 bases; junction bases not matched to a gene: 8. The CDR3 runs to 14 residues. The CDR3 spells CASSLGTSGKNKFF. The CDR3 DNA follows: TGTGCCAGCAGCCTGGGGACTAGCGGGAAGAATAAGTTCTTC.